Detailed here is one T cell receptor (beta chain). The data derive from a study of ipilimumab plus nivolumab after autologous stem cell transplantation. This CDR3 has 16 residues. V lost 1 base to trimming and J lost 1 base; unmatched junction nucleotides: 0. Germline V gene sequence: CDR1 SEHNR, CDR2 FQNEAQ (reference sequence). The method was immunoSEQ multiplex PCR; TCRdb's version includes in-frame clones alone and lacks a portion of them. The sample has 43,000 or so clones, around nine tenths seen once. This TCR came from a male donor with multiple myeloma. The sequences come from PBMCs, collected in a trial of ipilimumab plus nivolumab as post-transplant consolidation. The chain recombines TRBV7-9 with TRBJ2-3, with TRBD2 identical over 12 bases. CDR3: CASSLGLAGGTDTQYF. CDR3 in DNA: TGTGCCAGCAGCTTAGGACTAGCGGGGGGCACAGATACGCAGTATTTT.